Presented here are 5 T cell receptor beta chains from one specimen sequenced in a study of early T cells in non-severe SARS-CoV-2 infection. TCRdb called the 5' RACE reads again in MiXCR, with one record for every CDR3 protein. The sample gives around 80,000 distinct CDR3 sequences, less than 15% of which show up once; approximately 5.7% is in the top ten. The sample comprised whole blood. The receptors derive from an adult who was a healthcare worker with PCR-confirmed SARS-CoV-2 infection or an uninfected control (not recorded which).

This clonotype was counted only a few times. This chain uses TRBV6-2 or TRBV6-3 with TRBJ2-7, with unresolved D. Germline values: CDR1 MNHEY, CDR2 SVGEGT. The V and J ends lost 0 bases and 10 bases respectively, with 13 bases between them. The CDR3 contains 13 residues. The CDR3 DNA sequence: TGTGCCAGCAGTTACTCAGGGCAGATGAATCAGTACTTC. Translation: CASSYSGQMNQYF.

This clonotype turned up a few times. The CDR3 loop is CASSSTTGATEAFF. In DNA form, the CDR3 reads TGTGCCAGCAGTTCGACGACAGGGGCCACTGAAGCTTTCTTT. The rearrangement joins TRBV12-3 or TRBV12-4 to TRBJ1-1; 8 bases match TRBD1. Trimming at V came to 4 bases and at J to 4 bases, leaving 5 bases not matched to a gene. The CDR3 is 14 residues long.

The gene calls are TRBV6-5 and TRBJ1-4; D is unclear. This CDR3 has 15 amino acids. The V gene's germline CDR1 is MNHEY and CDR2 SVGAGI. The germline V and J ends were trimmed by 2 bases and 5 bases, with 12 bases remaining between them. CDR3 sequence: CASSYGSGKNEKLFF. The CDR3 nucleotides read TGTGCCAGCAGTTACGGGTCGGGGAAGAATGAAAAACTGTTTTTT.

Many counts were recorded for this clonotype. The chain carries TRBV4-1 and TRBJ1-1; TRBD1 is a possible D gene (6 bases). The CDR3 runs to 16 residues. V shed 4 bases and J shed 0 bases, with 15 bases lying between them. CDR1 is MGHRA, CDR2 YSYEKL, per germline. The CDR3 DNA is TGCGCCAGCAGCCTATCTACAGGGAGCATGAACACTGAAGCTTTCTTT. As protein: CASSLSTGSMNTEAFF.

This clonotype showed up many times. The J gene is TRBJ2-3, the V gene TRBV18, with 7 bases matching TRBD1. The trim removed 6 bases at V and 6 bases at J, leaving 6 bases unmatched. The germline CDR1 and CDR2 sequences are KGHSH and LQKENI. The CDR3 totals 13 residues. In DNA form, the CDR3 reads TGTGCCAGCTCGCCTAACAGGGGTGATACGCAGTATTTT. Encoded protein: CASSPNRGDTQYF.